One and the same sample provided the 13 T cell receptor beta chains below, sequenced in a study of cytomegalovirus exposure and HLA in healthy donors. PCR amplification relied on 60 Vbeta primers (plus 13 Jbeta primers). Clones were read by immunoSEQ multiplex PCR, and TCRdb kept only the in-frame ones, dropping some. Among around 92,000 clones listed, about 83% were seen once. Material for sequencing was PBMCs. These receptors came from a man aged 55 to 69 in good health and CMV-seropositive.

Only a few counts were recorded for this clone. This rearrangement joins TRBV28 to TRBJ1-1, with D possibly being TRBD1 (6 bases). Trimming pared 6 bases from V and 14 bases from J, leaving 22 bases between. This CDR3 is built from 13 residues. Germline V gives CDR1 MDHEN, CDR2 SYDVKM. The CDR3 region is CASSDRYHTSTFF. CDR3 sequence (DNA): TGTGCCAGCAGCGACAGGTATCATACCTCGACCTTCTTT.

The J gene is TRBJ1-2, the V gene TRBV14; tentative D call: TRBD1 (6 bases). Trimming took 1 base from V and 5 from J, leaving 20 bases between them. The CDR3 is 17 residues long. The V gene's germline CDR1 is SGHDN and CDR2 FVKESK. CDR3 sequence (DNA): TGTGCCAGCAGCCAAGTGACCGGGACATATCTCTTGTATGGCTACACCTTC. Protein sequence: CASSQVTGTYLLYGYTF.

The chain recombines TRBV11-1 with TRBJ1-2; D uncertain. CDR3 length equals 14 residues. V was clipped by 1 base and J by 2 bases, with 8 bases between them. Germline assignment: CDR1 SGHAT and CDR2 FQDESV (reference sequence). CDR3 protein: CASSLGVSNYGYTF. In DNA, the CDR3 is TGTGCCAGCAGCTTAGGAGTTTCGAACTATGGCTACACCTTC.

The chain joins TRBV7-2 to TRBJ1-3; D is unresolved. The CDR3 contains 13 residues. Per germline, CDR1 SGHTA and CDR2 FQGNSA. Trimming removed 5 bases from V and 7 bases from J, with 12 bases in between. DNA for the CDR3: TGTGCCAGCAGCCTTAAGTCGGGTAACACCATATATTTT. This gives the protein CASSLKSGNTIYF.

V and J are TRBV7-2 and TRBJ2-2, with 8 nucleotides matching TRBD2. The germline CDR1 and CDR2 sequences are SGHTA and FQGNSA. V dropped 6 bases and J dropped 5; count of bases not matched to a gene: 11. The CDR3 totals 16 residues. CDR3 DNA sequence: TGTGCCAGCAGTAGGAGGACTAGCAGGTCGACCGGGGAGCTGTTTTTT. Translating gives CASSRRTSRSTGELFF.

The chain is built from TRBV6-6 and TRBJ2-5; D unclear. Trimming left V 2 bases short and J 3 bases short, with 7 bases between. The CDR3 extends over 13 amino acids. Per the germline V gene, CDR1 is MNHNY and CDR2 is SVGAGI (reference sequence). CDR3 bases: TGTGCCAGCAGTTACGGCGGAGAAGAGACCCAGTACTTC. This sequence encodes CASSYGGEETQYF.

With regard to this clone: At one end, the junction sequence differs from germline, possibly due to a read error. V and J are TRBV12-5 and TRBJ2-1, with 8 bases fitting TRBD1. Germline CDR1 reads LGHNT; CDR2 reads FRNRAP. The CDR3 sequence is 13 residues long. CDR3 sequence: CASGGDRGLRGIF. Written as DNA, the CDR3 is TGTGCTAGTGGCGGCGACAGGGGACTGCGAGGAATCTTC.

As DNA, the CDR3 is TGCGCCAGCAGCCACGGGACAGGGGACCACGAGCAGTACTTC. Encoded protein: CASSHGTGDHEQYF. This chain connects TRBV5-1 to TRBJ2-7, with TRBD1 matching over 10 bases. The J segment lost 5 bases and the V segment lost 4 bases, leaving 6 bases of the junction unmatched. This CDR3 contains 14 residues. Per the germline V gene, CDR1 is SGHRS and CDR2 is YFSETQ.

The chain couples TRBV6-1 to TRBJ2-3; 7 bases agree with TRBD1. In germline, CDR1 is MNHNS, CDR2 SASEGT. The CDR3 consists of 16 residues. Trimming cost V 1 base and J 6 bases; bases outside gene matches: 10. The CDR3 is CASSEERGPPLDTQYF. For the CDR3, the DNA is TGTGCCAGCAGTGAAGAGAGGGGGCCGCCTCTCGATACGCAGTATTTT.

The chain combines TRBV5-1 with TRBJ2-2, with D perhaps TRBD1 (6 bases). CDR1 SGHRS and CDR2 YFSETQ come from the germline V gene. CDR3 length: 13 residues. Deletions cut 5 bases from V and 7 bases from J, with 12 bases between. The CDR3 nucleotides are TGCGCCAGCAGTCAACAGGGTAACGGGGAGCTGTTTTTT. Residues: CASSQQGNGELFF.

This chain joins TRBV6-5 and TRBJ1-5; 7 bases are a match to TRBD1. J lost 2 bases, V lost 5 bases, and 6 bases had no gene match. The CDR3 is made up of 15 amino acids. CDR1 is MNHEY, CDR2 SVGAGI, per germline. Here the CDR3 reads CASSPRGDGNQPQHF. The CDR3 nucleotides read TGTGCCAGCAGTCCCAGGGGGGATGGCAATCAGCCCCAGCATTTT.

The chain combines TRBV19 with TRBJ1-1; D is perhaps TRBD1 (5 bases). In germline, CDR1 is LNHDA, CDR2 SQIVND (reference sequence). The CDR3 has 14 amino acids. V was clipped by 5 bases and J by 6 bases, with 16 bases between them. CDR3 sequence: CASSVTAGRSEAFF. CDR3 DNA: TGTGCCAGTAGTGTAACGGCGGGGCGGTCTGAAGCTTTCTTT. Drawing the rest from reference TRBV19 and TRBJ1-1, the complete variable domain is DGGITQSPKYLFRKEGQNVTLSCEQNLNHDAMYWYRQDPGQGLRLIYYSQIVNDFQKGDIAEGYSVSREKKESFPLTVTSAQKNPTAFYLCASSVTAGRSEAFFGQGTRLTVV.

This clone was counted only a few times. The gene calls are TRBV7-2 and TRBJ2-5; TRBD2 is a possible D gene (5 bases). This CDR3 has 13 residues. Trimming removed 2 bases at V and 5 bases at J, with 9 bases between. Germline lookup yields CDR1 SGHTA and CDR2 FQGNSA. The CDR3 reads CASSLPSRETQYF. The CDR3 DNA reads TGTGCCAGCAGCTTACCTAGCAGGGAGACCCAGTACTTC.